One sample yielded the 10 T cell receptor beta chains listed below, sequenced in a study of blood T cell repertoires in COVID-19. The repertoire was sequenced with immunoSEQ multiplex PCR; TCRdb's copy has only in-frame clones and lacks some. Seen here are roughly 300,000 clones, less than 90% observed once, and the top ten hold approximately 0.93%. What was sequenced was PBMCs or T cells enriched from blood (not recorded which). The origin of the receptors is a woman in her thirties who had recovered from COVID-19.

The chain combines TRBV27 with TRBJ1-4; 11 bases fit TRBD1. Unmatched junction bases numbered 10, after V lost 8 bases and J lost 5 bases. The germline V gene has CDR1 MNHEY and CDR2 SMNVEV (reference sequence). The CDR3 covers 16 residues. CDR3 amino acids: CASPAPRDRGNEKLFF. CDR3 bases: TGTGCCAGCCCCGCACCCCGGGACAGGGGGAATGAAAAACTGTTTTTT.

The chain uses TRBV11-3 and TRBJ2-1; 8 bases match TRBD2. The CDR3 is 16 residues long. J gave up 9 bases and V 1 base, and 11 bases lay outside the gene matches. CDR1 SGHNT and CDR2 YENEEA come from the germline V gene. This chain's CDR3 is CASSLVGERSGGEQFF. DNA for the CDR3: TGTGCCAGCAGCTTAGTTGGGGAGAGGAGCGGGGGTGAGCAGTTCTTC.

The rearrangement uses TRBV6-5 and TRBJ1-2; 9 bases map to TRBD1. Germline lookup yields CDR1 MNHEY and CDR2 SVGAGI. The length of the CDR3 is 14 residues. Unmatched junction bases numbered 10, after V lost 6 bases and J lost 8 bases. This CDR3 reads CASRRTGGAEGYTF. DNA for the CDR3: TGTGCCAGCAGGAGAACAGGGGGCGCGGAAGGCTACACCTTC.

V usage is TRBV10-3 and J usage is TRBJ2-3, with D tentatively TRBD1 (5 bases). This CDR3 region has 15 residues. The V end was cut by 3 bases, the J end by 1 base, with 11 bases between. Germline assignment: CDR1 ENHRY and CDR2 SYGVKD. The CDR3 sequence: CAISESGWGTDTQYF. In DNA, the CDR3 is TGTGCCATCAGTGAATCAGGGTGGGGCACAGATACGCAGTATTTT.

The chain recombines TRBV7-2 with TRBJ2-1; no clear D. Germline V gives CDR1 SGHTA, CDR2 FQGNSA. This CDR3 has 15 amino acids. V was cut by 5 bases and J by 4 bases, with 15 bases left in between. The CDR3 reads CASSTSRLLYNEQFF. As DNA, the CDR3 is TGTGCCAGCAGCACCTCGAGGCTCCTATACAATGAGCAGTTCTTC.

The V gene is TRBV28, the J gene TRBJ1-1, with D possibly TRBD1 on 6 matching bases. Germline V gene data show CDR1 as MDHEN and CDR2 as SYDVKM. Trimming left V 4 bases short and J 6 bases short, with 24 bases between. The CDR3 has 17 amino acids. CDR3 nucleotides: TGTGCCAGCAGTTCTCCCGCTCGTAAGGGGGGAGGGTCTGAAGCTTTCTTT. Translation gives CASSSPARKGGGSEAFF.

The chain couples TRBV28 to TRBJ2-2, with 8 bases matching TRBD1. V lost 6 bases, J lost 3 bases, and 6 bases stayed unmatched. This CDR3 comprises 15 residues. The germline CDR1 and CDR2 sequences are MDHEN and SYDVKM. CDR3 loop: CASRENRGDTGELFF. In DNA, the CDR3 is TGTGCCAGCAGGGAAAACAGGGGGGACACCGGGGAGCTGTTTTTT.

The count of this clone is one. The CDR3 sequence: CASSPGQRHEQYF. The CDR3 nucleotides read TGCGCCAGCAGTCCAGGACAGCGGCACGAGCAGTACTTC. The rearrangement joins TRBV23-1 to TRBJ2-7, with a tentative D call TRBD1 (6 bases). TRBV23-1 is classed as an ORF, of uncertain function. The CDR3 runs to 13 residues. V was shortened by 4 bases and J by 5 bases, with 12 bases between the two germline ends.

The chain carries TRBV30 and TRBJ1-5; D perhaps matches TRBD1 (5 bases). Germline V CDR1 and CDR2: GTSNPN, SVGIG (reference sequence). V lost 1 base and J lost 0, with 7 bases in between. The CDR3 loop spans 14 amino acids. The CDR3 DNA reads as TGTGCCTGGAGTGCAGGGAATAGCAATCAGCCCCAGCATTTT. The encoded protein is CAWSAGNSNQPQHF.

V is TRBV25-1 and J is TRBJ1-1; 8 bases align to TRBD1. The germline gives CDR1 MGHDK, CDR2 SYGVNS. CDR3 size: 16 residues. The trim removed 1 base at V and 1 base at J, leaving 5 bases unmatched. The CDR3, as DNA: TGTGCCAGCAGTGAATTGGGGACAGGAGAGAACACTGAAGCTTTCTTT. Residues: CASSELGTGENTEAFF.